What follows is one T cell receptor beta chain and its context. Its cognate antigen is unknown. From germline, CDR1 is MNHEY and CDR2 SVGAGI. The CDR3 length is 15 residues. Trimming cost V 0 bases and J 7 bases, with 10 bases left between them. The record originates from a study of CD8+CD57+ T cells in acquired aplastic anemia. At the level of the study: Mean yield of DNA from sorted CD4+ and CD8+ cells was roughly 3.2 ug. CD4+ reads averaged about 9.9 million in healthy donors.

The study's findings and limits: Patients did not significantly differ from controls in CD8+ Simpson's diversity. A set of about 28 CD8+ CDR3 sequences was shared between patients and controls, and these sequences appeared highly expressed in patients.

Both TCR beta VDJ combination and CDR3 sequence profiling were carried out. Genomic DNA was the template for this profiling. TCRdb called the reads again in MiXCR, with one record for every CDR3 protein. The table has about 190,000 distinct CDR3 sequences, roughly half seen once. The clonotype originates from a human donor in good health, serving as a control. Material for sequencing was sorted CD4+, CD8+, or CD8+CD57+ T cells (not recorded which) from PBMCs. The chain is built from TRBV6-5 and TRBJ1-6; D is possibly TRBD1 (5 bases). The CDR3 DNA is TGTGCCAGCAGTTACTCGCCAGGGCGCAATTCACCCCTCCACTTT. Encoded protein: CASSYSPGRNSPLHF.